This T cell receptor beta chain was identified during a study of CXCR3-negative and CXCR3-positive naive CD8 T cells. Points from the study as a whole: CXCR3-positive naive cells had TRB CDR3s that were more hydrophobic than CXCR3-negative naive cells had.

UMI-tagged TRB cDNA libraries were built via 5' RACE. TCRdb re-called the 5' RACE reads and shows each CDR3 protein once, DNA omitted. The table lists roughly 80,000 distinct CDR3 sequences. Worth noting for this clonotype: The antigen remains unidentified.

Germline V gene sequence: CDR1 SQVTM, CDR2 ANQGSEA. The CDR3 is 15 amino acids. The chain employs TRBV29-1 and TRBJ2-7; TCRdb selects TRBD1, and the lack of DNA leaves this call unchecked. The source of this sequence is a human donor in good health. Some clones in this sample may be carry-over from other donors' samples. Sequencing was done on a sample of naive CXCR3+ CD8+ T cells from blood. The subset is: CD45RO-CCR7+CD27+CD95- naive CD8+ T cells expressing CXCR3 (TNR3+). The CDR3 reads CSVAGTGFSSYEQYF.